This TCR beta chain was captured by sequencing in a study of blood T cell repertoires in COVID-19. Germline loops: CDR1 SNHLY, CDR2 FYNNEI. The V and J ends lost 5 bases and 6 bases respectively, with 11 bases between them. The CDR3 covers 13 residues. Original handling: Scientists estimated how many nucleated cells there were by amplifying reference gene primers. The protocol was immunoSEQ multiplex PCR, while the TCRdb copy is restricted to in-frame clones and leaves out a portion. That table supplies the V and J calls and clone size; D and trimming were determined from the DNA. The sample lists more than 70,000 clones, less than 90% seen once, with 3.8% in the top ten.

The chain employs TRBV2 and TRBJ2-1; perhaps TRBD2 as D (5 bases). Specimen: peripheral blood. The TCR originated in a man in his 60s with acute or convalescent COVID-19. The CDR3 DNA follows: TGTGCCAGCAGTAGGGCAGGACTCAATGAGCAGTTCTTC. Translating gives CASSRAGLNEQFF.